This TCR beta chain was observed in a study of T cells in Graves' hyperthyroidism and ophthalmopathy. This clonotype was detected only a few times. Its antigen is still unknown. General observations from the study: Separating ophthalmopathy from stable hyperthyroidism was achieved by a 13 V-J model.

What was amplified from RNA transcripts were TCR beta CDR3 regions. When the TCR CDR3 underwent first-round RT-PCR, the HTBI primer set was used. TCRdb recomputed calls from the multiplex PCR reads with MiXCR, one row per CDR3 protein. The data hold roughly 290,000 distinct CDR3 sequences, with 10% to 15% observed a single time. CDR1 and CDR2 from the germline V gene are LGHNA and YNFKEQ. This CDR3 spans 18 amino acids. V was shortened by 2 bases and J by 6 bases, with 23 bases between the two germline ends. The sample comprised blood. The chain recombines TRBV4-2 with TRBJ2-1; TRBD2 is a possible D gene (6 bases). This clonotype originated in a woman in her 30s with Graves' hyperthyroidism that later progressed to Graves' ophthalmopathy. The CDR3, as DNA: TGTGCCAGCAGCCAATTACCTTCGTCTAGCGCCTCTACCAATGAGCAGTTCTTC. Translated: CASSQLPSSSASTNEQFF.